This T cell receptor (beta chain) is drawn from a study of blood T cell repertoires in COVID-19. About the research overall: Spain, Italy and the United States supplied samples that represented acute and convalescent COVID-19. PBMCs, B-cell-depleted T cells, or T cells provided the cDNA or gDNA that made up the material.

Repertoires were generated with immunoSEQ multiplex PCR, while TCRdb's copy carries only in-frame clones and drops some. The data show 250,000 or so clones, 70% to 90% seen once. Per the germline V gene, CDR1 is GTSNPN and CDR2 is SVGIG (reference sequence). CDR3 length equals 16 residues. V dropped 6 bases and J dropped 0; count of bases not matched to a gene: 10. Sequences were obtained from PBMCs or T cells enriched from blood (not recorded which). This TCR came from a woman aged 25-40 years with acute COVID-19. The V gene is TRBV30, the J gene TRBJ1-2; 10 bases are shared with TRBD1. CDR3 amino acids: CACRDRGFPANYGYTF. CDR3 sequence (DNA): TGTGCCTGCCGGGACAGGGGTTTTCCGGCTAACTATGGCTACACCTTC.